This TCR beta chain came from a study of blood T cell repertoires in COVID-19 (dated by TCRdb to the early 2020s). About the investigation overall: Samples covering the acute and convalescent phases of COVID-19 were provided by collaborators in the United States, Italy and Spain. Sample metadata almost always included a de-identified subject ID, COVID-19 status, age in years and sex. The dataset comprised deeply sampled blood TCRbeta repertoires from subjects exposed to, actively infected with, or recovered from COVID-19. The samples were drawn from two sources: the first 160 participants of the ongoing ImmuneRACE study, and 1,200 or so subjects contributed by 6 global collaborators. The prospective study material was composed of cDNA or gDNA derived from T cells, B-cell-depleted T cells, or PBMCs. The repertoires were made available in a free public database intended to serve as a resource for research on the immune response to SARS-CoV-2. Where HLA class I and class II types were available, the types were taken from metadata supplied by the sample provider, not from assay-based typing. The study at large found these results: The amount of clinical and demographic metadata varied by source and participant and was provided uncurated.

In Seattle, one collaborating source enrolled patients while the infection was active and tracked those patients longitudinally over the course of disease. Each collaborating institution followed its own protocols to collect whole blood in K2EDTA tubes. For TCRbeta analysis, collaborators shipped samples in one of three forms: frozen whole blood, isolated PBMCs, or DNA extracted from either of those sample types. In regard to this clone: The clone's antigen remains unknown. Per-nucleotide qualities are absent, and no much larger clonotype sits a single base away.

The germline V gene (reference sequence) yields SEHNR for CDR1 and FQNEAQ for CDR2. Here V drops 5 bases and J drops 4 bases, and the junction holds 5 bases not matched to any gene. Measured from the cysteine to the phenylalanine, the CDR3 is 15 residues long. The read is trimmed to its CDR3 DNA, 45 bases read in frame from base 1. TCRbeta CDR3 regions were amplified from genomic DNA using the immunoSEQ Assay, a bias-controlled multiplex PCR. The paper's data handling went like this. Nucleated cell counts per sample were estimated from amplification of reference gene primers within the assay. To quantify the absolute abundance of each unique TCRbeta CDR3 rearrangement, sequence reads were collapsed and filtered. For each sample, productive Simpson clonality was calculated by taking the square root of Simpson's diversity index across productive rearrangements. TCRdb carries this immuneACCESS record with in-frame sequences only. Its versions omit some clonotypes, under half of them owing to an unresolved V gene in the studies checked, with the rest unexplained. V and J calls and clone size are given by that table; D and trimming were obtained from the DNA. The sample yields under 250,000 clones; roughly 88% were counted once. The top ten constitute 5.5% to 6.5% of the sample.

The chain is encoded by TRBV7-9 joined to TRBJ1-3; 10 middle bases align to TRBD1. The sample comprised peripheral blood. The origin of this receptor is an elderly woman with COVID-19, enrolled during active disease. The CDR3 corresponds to CASSADRGIGNTIYF. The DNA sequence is TGTGCCAGCAGCGCGGACAGGGGGATAGGAAACACCATATATTTT.